This T cell receptor beta chain appears in the sequencing data of a study of T cells in Graves' hyperthyroidism and ophthalmopathy. Study observations and caveats: Peripheral blood also featured most of the thyroid clonotypes expanded above 0.001.

RNA transcripts gave rise to amplified TCR beta CDR3 regions. The study used the HTBI primer set for a first-round RT-PCR of the TCR CDR3. TCRdb itself ran the multiplex PCR reads through MiXCR, one entry per CDR3 protein. Seen here are 640,000 or so distinct CDR3 sequences, over 12% observed once, and the top ten hold around 7%. Looked up from germline, CDR1 is MDHEN and CDR2 is SYDVKM. V gave up 6 bases and J gave up 4 bases; unmatched junction bases: 5. The CDR3 loop spans 15 amino acids. This clonotype was recorded many times. Antigen unknown. Ophthalmopathy patients had Clinical Activity Score at least 3, NOSPECS grade at least 4, duration under 3 months. Patients were excluded for uncontrolled infection, other autoimmune disease, pregnancy or lactation.

This chain joins TRBV28 and TRBJ2-1, with TRBD2 matching over 11 bases. This TCR derives from a woman between 18 and 29 years old with Graves' ophthalmopathy. The sequencing input was blood. CDR3 sequence: CASRGTSGDYNEQFF. The CDR3 DNA sequence: TGTGCCAGCAGGGGGACTAGCGGAGATTACAATGAGCAGTTCTTC. Together with reference TRBV28 and TRBJ2-1, the CDR3 gives the full variable domain: DVKVTQSSRYLVKRTGEKVFLECVQDMDHENMFWYRQDPGLGLRLIYFSYDVKMKEKGDIPEGYSVSREKKERFSLILESASTNQTSMYLCASRGTSGDYNEQFFGPGTRLTVL.